The 12 T cell receptor beta chains presented below share a single source sample, sequenced in a study of control samples from healthy donors and cancer patients. Only in-frame clones appear in the TCRdb table, and some are missing; sequencing was by immunoSEQ multiplex PCR. Seen here are more than 100,000 clones, 75% to 95% observed once, and the top ten hold around 8.9%. Material: blood. The receptors shown here come from a man aged 18 to 29 in good health.

V gene TRBV3-1 (or the pseudogene TRBV3-2) combines with J gene TRBJ1-1; possible D gene TRBD1, 6 bases. V was shortened by 3 bases and J by 0 bases, with 14 bases between the two germline ends. Per the germline V gene, CDR1 is LGHDT and CDR2 is YNNKEL (reference sequence). The CDR3 contains 16 residues. DNA for the CDR3: TGTGCCAGCAGCCAGGCCCCGGACAGCCTGAACACTGAAGCTTTCTTT. Residues: CASSQAPDSLNTEAFF.

The V gene is TRBV27, the J gene TRBJ2-6, with a tentative D call TRBD1 (6 bases). Germline assignment: CDR1 MNHEY and CDR2 SMNVEV (reference sequence). The V end lost 8 bases, the J end lost 4 bases, and 18 bases lay between the germline ends. The CDR3 runs to 16 residues. Here the CDR3 reads CASGTRRGHGANVLTF. CDR3 in DNA: TGTGCCAGCGGAACAAGAAGGGGACACGGGGCCAACGTCCTGACTTTC.

This chain links TRBV2 with TRBJ1-5; no firm D call. Germline CDR1 reads SNHLY; CDR2 reads FYNNEI. Trimming took off 6 bases at V and 4 bases at J, with 10 bases between the two ends. The CDR3 is 13 residues long. CDR3 region: CASRGDTNQPQHF. The CDR3 region has the DNA TGTGCCAGCAGGGGAGACACTAATCAGCCCCAGCATTTT.

V and J are TRBV7-9 and TRBJ1-2, with 7 bases aligning to TRBD1. V was pared by 4 bases and J by 2 bases, with 1 base of the junction left unmatched. Germline-derived CDR1 and CDR2 are SEHNR and FQNEAQ (reference sequence). The CDR3 loop spans 13 amino acids. CDR3 coding DNA: TGTGCCAGCAGCTCGACAGGGAACTATGGCTACACCTTC. It translates to CASSSTGNYGYTF.

The rearrangement joins TRBV19 to TRBJ2-1, with 8 bases matching TRBD2. The CDR3 runs to 16 residues. Germline values: CDR1 LNHDA, CDR2 SQIVND (reference sequence). After removal of 2 bases from V and 4 bases from J, the junction contained 7 bases not matched to a gene. CDR3 sequence: CASSIQAGETYNEQFF. DNA of the CDR3: TGTGCCAGTAGTATACAAGCGGGGGAGACTTACAATGAGCAGTTCTTC.

The J gene is TRBJ1-6, the V gene TRBV6-4, with a possible D match to TRBD1 (6 bases). Germline assignment: CDR1 MRHNA and CDR2 SNTAGT. Trimming took off 4 bases at V and 7 bases at J, with 11 bases between the two ends. CDR3 size: 14 residues. CDR3 in amino acids: CASSVTGQNSPLHF. CDR3 DNA: TGTGCCAGCAGTGTAACAGGGCAGAATTCACCCCTCCACTTT.

The gene calls are TRBV11-1 and TRBJ2-2; D uncertain. The CDR3 runs to 13 residues. Germline lookup yields CDR1 SGHAT and CDR2 FQDESV (reference sequence). V was pared by 0 bases and J by 7 bases, with 6 bases between. The CDR3 nucleotides read TGTGCCAGCAGCTTAGCTCTAGGCGGGGAGCTGTTTTTT. As protein: CASSLALGGELFF.

V is TRBV4-2 and J is TRBJ1-1; D is undetermined. The CDR3 sequence is 18 residues long. CDR1 and CDR2 (germline): LGHNA, YNFKEQ. V lost 0 bases and J lost 6, with 23 bases in between. CDR3 nucleotides: TGTGCCAGCAGCCAAGATTTTGTCGGCCTGGGCGCGGCGGCTGAAGCTTTCTTT. It yields the protein CASSQDFVGLGAAAEAFF.

This clone showed up just a few times. The chain couples TRBV6-6 to TRBJ1-4; D not resolved. Germline values: CDR1 MNHNY, CDR2 SVGAGI (reference sequence). Trimming stripped 8 bases from V and 3 bases from J, with 10 bases between. This CDR3 spans 13 amino acids. CDR3 nucleotides: TGTGCCAGCCTGGGAACAGCTAATGAAAAACTGTTTTTT. Amino acids: CASLGTANEKLFF.

Details on this clone: The identical CDR3 is also encoded by other nucleotide sequences in the sample. This chain connects TRBV5-1 to TRBJ1-5, with a tentative D call TRBD1 (5 bases). V lost 4 bases and J lost 4, with 9 bases in between. The V gene's germline CDR1 is SGHRS and CDR2 YFSETQ. The CDR3 runs 13 residues. In DNA form, the CDR3 reads TGCGCCAGCAGCCCGGGACCTAATCAGCCCCAGCATTTT. Protein product: CASSPGPNQPQHF.

The chain uses TRBV9 and TRBJ2-2, with D perhaps TRBD1 or TRBD2 (5 bases each). CDR1 is SGDLS, CDR2 YYNGEE, per germline. Trimming took 0 bases from V and 7 from J, leaving 22 bases between them. The CDR3 sequence is 18 residues long. CDR3: CASSVGAWGKRDVGELFF. The CDR3 DNA sequence: TGTGCCAGCAGCGTAGGGGCGTGGGGGAAGAGGGACGTCGGGGAGCTGTTTTTT.

The gene calls are TRBV10-2 and TRBJ2-1; TRBD2 agrees at 9 bases. The junction had 3 bases not matched to a gene; V was cut back by 4 bases and J by 2 bases. This CDR3 has 15 residues. CDR1 and CDR2 from the germline V gene are WSHSY and SAAADI. The CDR3 DNA follows: TGCGCCAGCAGTGGGCTAGCGGGGACCTACAATGAGCAGTTCTTC. Its protein is CASSGLAGTYNEQFF.